These 25 T cell receptor beta chains originate from one sample sequenced in a study of cytomegalovirus exposure and HLA in healthy donors. The PCR used 60 Vbeta and 13 Jbeta primers. Assay: immunoSEQ multiplex PCR; the TCRdb copy retains only in-frame clones and omits some. The sample totals approximately 170,000 clones. The specimen sequenced was PBMCs. The receptors here all came from a young woman in good health and CMV-seropositive.

This chain links TRBV6-1 with TRBJ2-7; tentatively, D is TRBD1 (6 bases). Germline loops: CDR1 MNHNS, CDR2 SASEGT. The V end lost 7 bases, the J end lost 4 bases, and 14 bases lay between the germline ends. This CDR3 spans 13 amino acids. The CDR3 DNA sequence: TGTGCCAGCAAGGGGGAGCCGCGATACGAGCAGTACTTC. Protein sequence: CASKGEPRYEQYF.

The chain joins TRBV29-1 to TRBJ1-1; TRBD1 matches at 7 bases. CDR1 is SQVTM, CDR2 ANQGSEA, per germline. CDR3 length: 14 amino acids. V lost 6 bases, J lost 1 base, and 8 bases stayed unmatched. The CDR3 reads CSVAVGTANTEAFF. Written as DNA, the CDR3 is TGCAGCGTCGCGGTAGGGACAGCGAACACTGAAGCTTTCTTT.

The chain employs TRBV6-5 and TRBJ1-5; D remains unclear. The V end was cut by 5 bases, the J end by 5 bases, with 10 bases between. Germline V lookup: CDR1 MNHEY, CDR2 SVGAGI. The CDR3 length is 13 residues. CDR3 loop: CASSKVLDQPQHF. The CDR3 coding sequence is TGTGCCAGCAGTAAGGTTCTAGATCAGCCCCAGCATTTT.

This chain connects TRBV27 to TRBJ1-1, with 8 bases that match TRBD1. Germline lookup yields CDR1 MNHEY and CDR2 SMNVEV (reference sequence). With 5 bases clipped from V and 4 bases from J, the junction kept 9 bases outside the gene matches. The CDR3 loop spans 15 amino acids. The CDR3, as DNA: TGTGCCAGCAGTCCCCAGGACAGGGCGGCCACTGAAGCTTTCTTT. Its translation: CASSPQDRAATEAFF.

This rearrangement joins TRBV4-3 to TRBJ1-1, with TRBD1 as a possible D gene (6 bases). Germline V CDR1 and CDR2: LGHNA, YSLEER. Trimming stripped 0 bases from V and 6 bases from J, with 11 bases between. The CDR3 has 14 amino acids. This chain's CDR3 is CASSQDHRVPEAFF. The DNA of the CDR3 is TGCGCCAGCAGCCAAGATCACAGGGTACCTGAAGCTTTCTTT.

This chain joins TRBV4-2 and TRBJ2-1; 8 bases are a match to TRBD2. The germline V gene encodes CDR1 LGHNA and CDR2 YNFKEQ. J gave up 3 bases and V 0 bases, and 4 bases lay outside the gene matches. This CDR3 region has 16 residues. CDR3 sequence: CASSQDGTSGYNEQFF. The CDR3, as DNA: TGTGCCAGCAGCCAAGATGGGACTAGTGGCTACAATGAGCAGTTCTTC.

The V gene is TRBV5-1, the J gene TRBJ2-1; D gene ambiguous. Germline V CDR1 and CDR2: SGHRS, YFSETQ. The CDR3 has 14 amino acids. Trimming cost V 0 bases and J 8 bases, with 12 bases left between them. The CDR3, as DNA: TGCGCCAGCAGCTTGGCCAACATCGGAGATGAGCAGTTCTTC. Translating it yields CASSLANIGDEQFF.

Of note for this clone: Germline is not matched at one junction end, which may reflect a read error. The sample carries other DNA sequences with the same CDR3. This chain connects TRBV11-2 to TRBJ1-4; D is uncertain. The CDR3 covers 13 residues. Germline V CDR1 and CDR2: SGHAT, FQNNGV. DNA for the CDR3: TGTGCCAGCAGTGGAGTGACTAATGAGAAACTGTTTTTT. Its translation: CASSGVTNEKLFF.

CDR3 bases: TGTGCCAGCAGCTTAGACAGGGTGGGCTACACCTTC. Its translation: CASSLDRVGYTF. The chain couples TRBV7-9 to TRBJ1-2; D perhaps matches TRBD1 (6 bases). Germline V gene sequence: CDR1 SEHNR, CDR2 FQNEAQ (reference sequence). The CDR3 runs to 12 residues. V was shortened by 1 base and J by 8 bases, with 8 bases between the two germline ends.

The CDR3 sequence is CATSRDTGQGASEQYF. CDR3 bases: TGTGCCACCAGCAGAGATACGGGACAGGGGGCTAGCGAGCAGTACTTC. The chain carries TRBV15 and TRBJ2-7, with 12 nucleotides matching TRBD1. Germline values: CDR1 LNHNV, CDR2 YYDKDF (reference sequence). Losses at the gene ends were 0 bases for V and 6 bases for J; bases not matched to a gene: 6. This CDR3 contains 16 residues.

The rearrangement links TRBV18 to TRBJ2-7, with D possibly matching TRBD1 (6 bases). The CDR3 spans 16 residues. Germline V gene sequence: CDR1 KGHSH, CDR2 LQKENI. V was trimmed by 6 bases and J by 0 bases, leaving 18 bases between them. This CDR3 reads CASSLLPTGVSYEQYF. In DNA form, the CDR3 reads TGTGCCAGCTCGCTCCTTCCGACAGGAGTCTCCTACGAGCAGTACTTC.

The chain carries TRBV5-8 and TRBJ2-3; D gene ambiguous. Germline CDR1 reads SGHTS; CDR2 reads YDEGEE. Trimming left V 4 bases short and J 0 bases short, with 12 bases between. This CDR3 region has 15 residues. The CDR3: CASSPGQISTDTQYF. In nucleotides, the CDR3 is TGTGCCAGCAGCCCTGGTCAGATAAGCACAGATACGCAGTATTTT.

The rearrangement uses TRBV29-1 and TRBJ2-5, with D possibly TRBD2 on 5 matching bases. The DNA end lines up better with TRBJ2-7; the J call may be wrong. Per the germline V gene, CDR1 is SQVTM and CDR2 is ANQGSEA. This CDR3 has 12 amino acids. CDR3 in DNA: TGCAGCGCCGCCGGGAACTCCTACGAGCAGTACTTC. Its protein product is CSAAGNSYEQYF.

The CDR3 reads CASSLSGGHTDTQYF. The DNA of the CDR3 is TGTGCCAGCAGCTTAAGTGGGGGACACACAGATACGCAGTATTTT. The chain recombines TRBV7-6 with TRBJ2-3, with D possibly matching TRBD1 (6 bases). Deletions cut 2 bases from V and 2 bases from J, with 11 bases between. CDR1 and CDR2 from the germline V gene are SGHVS and FNYEAQ. CDR3 length: 15 amino acids.

The V call is TRBV4-1, the J call TRBJ2-3; perhaps TRBD1 as D (6 bases). Trimming took off 5 bases at V and 7 bases at J, with 13 bases between the two ends. This CDR3 has 13 residues. CDR1 MGHRA and CDR2 YSYEKL come from the germline V gene. The CDR3 region has the DNA TGCGCCAGCAGCGGATCGGACAGAAATACGCAGTATTTT. Amino acids: CASSGSDRNTQYF.

The chain is built from TRBV30 and TRBJ2-2; 10 nucleotides line up with TRBD2. This CDR3 contains 14 residues. Germline lookup yields CDR1 GTSNPN and CDR2 SVGIG (reference sequence). The J segment lost 6 bases and the V segment lost 2 bases, leaving 3 bases of the junction unmatched. The CDR3 DNA sequence: TGTGCCTGGAGTCCCGGACTAGCGGCCGGGGAGCTGTTTTTT. This codes for CAWSPGLAAGELFF.

V gene TRBV27 combines with J gene TRBJ1-1; D remains unclear. Germline V gene lookup returns CDR1 MNHEY and CDR2 SMNVEV (reference sequence). The V gene lost 3 bases and the J gene lost 8 bases, with 16 bases spanning the gap. The CDR3 consists of 14 residues. CDR3 in DNA: TGTGCCAGCAGTTTGGGCGCTCCGCCGAAAGAAGCTTTCTTT. It specifies CASSLGAPPKEAFF.

The chain links TRBV2 to TRBJ1-2, with 8 bases fitting TRBD1. Germline CDR1 reads SNHLY; CDR2 reads FYNNEI. V shed 8 bases and J 4 bases; nucleotides not matched to a gene: 6. The CDR3 length is 13 residues. CDR3 DNA: TGTGCCAGCGGACAGGGAGCGGCCTATGGCTACACCTTC. It encodes CASGQGAAYGYTF.

The chain links TRBV5-1 to TRBJ1-1; 9 nucleotides agree with TRBD1. CDR3 size: 16 residues. With V trimmed by 4 bases and J by 1 base, 8 bases remained unmatched. Germline lookup yields CDR1 SGHRS and CDR2 YFSETQ. CDR3: CASSPTGQGTNTEAFF. In nucleotides, the CDR3 is TGCGCCAGCAGCCCGACTGGACAGGGGACGAACACTGAAGCTTTCTTT.

This sequence joins TRBV10-3 and TRBJ2-5; D may be TRBD1 (5 bases). From germline, CDR1 is ENHRY and CDR2 SYGVKD. V lost 4 bases, J lost 5 bases, and 17 bases lay in between. CDR3 length: 15 residues. CDR3 DNA: TGTGCCATCAGTGGGCCAAACAGGACCGGGGAGACCCAGTACTTC. It encodes CAISGPNRTGETQYF.

The genes are TRBV5-5 and TRBJ2-3; D might be TRBD1 (6 bases). Trimming took off 4 bases at V and 4 bases at J, with 13 bases between the two ends. Germline assignment: CDR1 SGHKS and CDR2 YYEKEE (reference sequence). This CDR3 has 14 amino acids. The CDR3 here is CASSDPTGPDTQYF. As DNA, the CDR3 is TGTGCCAGCAGCGATCCGACAGGCCCAGATACGCAGTATTTT.

The chain links TRBV5-4 to TRBJ1-2; perhaps TRBD1 as D (5 bases). Germline V gene sequence: CDR1 SGHNT, CDR2 YYREEE (reference sequence). The V gene lost 6 bases and the J gene lost 2 bases, with 14 bases spanning the gap. The CDR3 covers 14 residues. For the CDR3, the DNA is TGTGCCAGCACCTCAGGCAGGGAAAACTATGGCTACACCTTC. Amino acids: CASTSGRENYGYTF.

This chain links TRBV12-5 with TRBJ1-2; no clear D. Germline V gene data show CDR1 as LGHNT and CDR2 as FRNRAP. The CDR3 is made up of 14 amino acids. V was clipped by 4 bases and J by 6 bases, with 15 bases between them. CDR3 region: CASGSTPGGHGYTF. The CDR3 coding sequence is TGTGCTAGTGGTTCAACCCCCGGAGGGCATGGCTACACCTTC.

The chain links TRBV7-8 to TRBJ2-3, with D uncertain. V was cut by 5 bases and J by 4 bases, with 10 bases left in between. In germline, CDR1 is SGHVS, CDR2 FQNEAQ. The CDR3 contains 13 residues. DNA for the CDR3: TGTGCCAGCAGCCAACTCGCCCCAGATACGCAGTATTTT. This gives the protein CASSQLAPDTQYF.

This chain joins TRBV27 and TRBJ2-3; a possible D gene is TRBD2 (6 bases). Looked up from germline, CDR1 is MNHEY and CDR2 is SMNVEV (reference sequence). The CDR3 contains 15 residues. V shed 1 base and J shed 0 bases, with 8 bases lying between them. This CDR3 is CASSLWGTSTDTQYF. CDR3 DNA sequence: TGTGCCAGCAGTTTATGGGGGACTAGCACAGATACGCAGTATTTT.